This is a list of T cell receptor beta chains from one sample in a study of blood T cell repertoires in COVID-19. Profiled with immunoSEQ multiplex PCR; TCRdb holds only in-frame clones, not every one. The repertoire includes 110,000 to 150,000 clones, under 85% of them detected once, and under 9.5% sits in the top ten. Sequencing input: peripheral blood. These TCRs come from a woman of 80 years or more in a cohort sampled during active or convalescent COVID-19. Each CDR3 is given with its conserved first and last residue. The D gene is left open where the match is weak. The listing skips clone size in some rows; elsewhere it reads once, few, many or a size class.

d_call clone_size j_call v_call cdr3_aa cdr3_nt
TRBD1 NA TRBJ2-3 TRBV28 CASSLRPGQGADTQYF TGTGCCAGCAGTTTACGGCCAGGACAGGGGGCAGATACGCAGTATTTT
NA few TRBJ2-5 TRBV18 CASSPGTRGETQYF TGTGCCAGCTCACCCGGGACGCGGGGTGAGACCCAGTACTTC
TRBD2 NA TRBJ2-2 TRBV6-4 CASSRNPLSGGASTGELFF TGTGCCAGCAGCCGTAATCCCCTCAGCGGGGGGGCCTCCACCGGGGAGCTGTTTTTT
TRBD1 NA TRBJ1-2 TRBV10-3 CAIRTGPNYGYTF TGTGCCATCCGGACAGGGCCTAACTATGGCTACACCTTC
TRBD1 NA TRBJ2-1 TRBV7-2 CASSLYYRGGEQFF TGTGCCAGCAGCTTATACTACAGGGGTGGTGAGCAGTTCTTC
NA few TRBJ1-4 TRBV3-1/TRBV3-2 CASSQGQGGKLFF TGTGCCAGCAGCCAAGGGCAGGGAGGAAAACTGTTTTTT
NA few TRBJ1-1 TRBV4-1 CASSQRAVMNTEAFF TGCGCCAGCAGCCAGCGAGCGGTCATGAACACTGAAGCTTTCTTT
NA NA TRBJ2-1 TRBV18 CASSPVGASYNEQFF TGTGCCAGCTCACCGGTGGGGGCATCCTACAATGAGCAGTTCTTC
NA NA TRBJ1-5 TRBV21-1 CASSEQKGSNQPQHF TGTGCCAGCAGCGAGCAGAAGGGGAGCAATCAGCCCCAGCATTTT
NA NA TRBJ2-1 TRBV5-1 CASSLARETLQFF TGCGCCAGCAGCTTGGCCCGGGAGACCCTACAGTTCTTC
NA NA TRBJ2-7 TRBV5-1 CASQEGRGTYEQYF TGCGCCAGTCAGGAGGGACGGGGAACCTACGAGCAGTACTTC
TRBD1 NA TRBJ2-1 TRBV6-5 CASSPRTGKYNEQFF TGTGCCAGCAGTCCCAGGACAGGGAAGTACAATGAGCAGTTCTTC
NA NA TRBJ1-5 TRBV28 CASGRRGSSNQPQHF TGTGCCAGCGGCAGGCGGGGGTCGAGCAATCAGCCCCAGCATTTT
NA few TRBJ1-3 TRBV25-1 CASSDPRAVGITIYF TGTGCCAGCAGTGACCCCCGAGCGGTCGGAATCACCATATATTTT
NA NA TRBJ1-2 TRBV5-1 CASSPTFNYGYTF TGCGCCAGCAGCCCAACATTTAACTATGGCTACACCTTC
NA few TRBJ2-2 TRBV28 CASSRQGWNTGELFF TGTGCCAGCAGCCGTCAGGGGTGGAACACCGGGGAGCTGTTTTTT
TRBD2 NA TRBJ2-2 TRBV3-1/TRBV3-2 CASSHILTSGGATGELFF TGTGCCAGCAGCCATATCCTCACTAGCGGGGGGGCGACCGGGGAGCTGTTTTTT
NA NA TRBJ1-1 TRBV7-2 CASSLQGWATEAFF TGTGCCAGCAGCTTACAGGGTTGGGCCACTGAAGCTTTCTTT
TRBD1 NA TRBJ1-2 TRBV15 CATSSIVDRAFYGYTF TGTGCCACCAGCAGCATAGTGGACAGGGCATTCTATGGCTACACCTTC
NA NA TRBJ2-3 TRBV7-3 CASSLNRGTDTQYF TGTGCCAGCAGCTTAAATCGGGGCACAGATACGCAGTATTTT
NA NA TRBJ1-2 TRBV28 CASSFSGLEDGYTF TGTGCCAGCAGTTTCTCCGGTCTCGAGGATGGCTACACCTTC
TRBD2 NA TRBJ2-1 TRBV7-9 CASSLALLAGGTNEQFF TGTGCCAGCAGCTTAGCGTTACTAGCGGGGGGTACCAATGAGCAGTTCTTC
TRBD1 NA TRBJ2-7 TRBV5-1 CASSLIQGVYEQYF TGCGCCAGCAGCTTGATACAGGGGGTGTACGAGCAGTACTTC
NA NA TRBJ2-2 TRBV28 CASSSPGGGTGELFF TGTGCCAGCAGTTCGCCGGGGGGCGGCACCGGGGAGCTGTTTTTT
NA NA TRBJ2-7 TRBV9 CASSVGKSSYEQYF TGTGCCAGCAGCGTAGGCAAGAGCTCCTACGAGCAGTACTTC
NA NA TRBJ1-6 TRBV19 CASSMRPDSPLHF TGTGCCAGTAGTATGCGTCCGGATTCACCCCTCCACTTT
NA NA TRBJ1-4 TRBV5-1 CASSLRTVTTNEKLFF TGCGCCAGCAGCTTGCGAACCGTCACTACTAATGAAAAACTGTTTTTT
TRBD1 NA TRBJ1-2 TRBV24-1 CATSDGPGQGPNYGYTF TGTGCCACCAGTGATGGGCCGGGACAGGGGCCTAACTATGGCTACACCTTC
NA NA TRBJ1-1 TRBV25-1 CASSDVGRVGNTEAFF TGTGCCAGCAGTGACGTCGGCAGGGTAGGAAACACTGAAGCTTTCTTT
NA NA TRBJ2-2 TRBV27 CASTHTGYGELFF TGTGCCAGCACCCACACAGGTTACGGGGAGCTGTTTTTT
TRBD1 NA TRBJ1-5 TRBV5-1 CASSLGTGGLDQPQHF TGCGCCAGCAGCTTGGGAACAGGGGGCCTGGATCAGCCCCAGCATTTT
TRBD1 NA TRBJ2-7 TRBV11-1 CASSIDRDYEQYF TGTGCCAGCAGCATCGACAGGGACTACGAGCAGTACTTC
TRBD1 NA TRBJ1-3 TRBV9 CASSGDRGSGNTIYF TGTGCCAGCAGCGGAGACAGGGGGTCTGGAAACACCATATATTTT
TRBD2 NA TRBJ2-1 TRBV7-8 CASSEGLAGHNEQFF TGTGCCAGCAGCGAGGGACTAGCGGGCCACAATGAGCAGTTCTTC
NA NA TRBJ1-2 TRBV5-4 CASSFDRLNYGYTF TGTGCCAGCAGCTTTGACAGGCTTAACTATGGCTACACCTTC
NA NA TRBJ2-3 TRBV29-1 CSVFGTSATDTQYF TGCAGCGTCTTCGGGACTTCCGCCACAGATACGCAGTATTTT
NA few TRBJ1-2 TRBV19 CASRKGEGVTNGYTF TGTGCCAGTAGGAAGGGAGAGGGGGTGACAAATGGCTACACCTTC
NA many TRBJ1-3 TRBV2 CASSDARMDTIYF TGTGCCAGCAGTGATGCCAGGATGGACACCATATATTTT
NA NA TRBJ1-2 TRBV7-3 CASSFPYFKQKGGYTF TGTGCCAGCAGCTTTCCCTACTTCAAACAGAAAGGTGGCTACACCTTC
TRBD2 NA TRBJ2-7 TRBV7-8 CASSHREGQMGSYEQYF TGTGCCAGCAGCCATAGGGAGGGGCAGATGGGCTCCTACGAGCAGTACTTC
TRBD1 few TRBJ1-1 TRBV10-2 CASTLGQGASSGTEAFF TGCGCCAGCACCCTGGGACAGGGGGCGTCAAGTGGCACTGAAGCTTTCTTT
NA NA TRBJ2-1 TRBV11-2 CASSSLGDFSYNEQFF TGTGCCAGCAGCTCCCTAGGGGACTTCTCCTACAATGAGCAGTTCTTC
NA NA TRBJ1-1 TRBV7-9 CASSPRGGVGTEAFF TGTGCCAGCAGTCCTCGGGGGGGCGTGGGCACTGAAGCTTTCTTT
NA NA TRBJ2-1 TRBV2 CASSESRDEQFF TGTGCCAGCAGTGAAAGCAGGGATGAGCAGTTCTTC
NA NA TRBJ1-2 TRBV7-2 CASSSDRRGYTF TGTGCCAGCAGCTCTGACAGGCGCGGCTACACCTTC
TRBD1 NA TRBJ1-2 TRBV5-1 CASSLEAGGLGGYTF TGCGCCAGCAGCTTGGAGGCAGGGGGCCTGGGTGGCTACACCTTC
TRBD1 NA TRBJ1-2 TRBV4-1 CASSPGQGLHGYTF TGCGCCAGCAGTCCCGGACAGGGGTTACATGGCTACACCTTC
NA NA TRBJ2-2 TRBV10-3 CAISEGTGSSGELFF TGTGCCATCAGTGAGGGTACAGGGTCGTCCGGGGAGCTGTTTTTT
TRBD1 NA TRBJ2-3 TRBV29-1 CSVKGAADTQYF TGCAGCGTTAAGGGGGCGGCAGATACGCAGTATTTT
NA NA TRBJ1-1 TRBV6-6 CASIPAGAPEAFF TGTGCCAGCATTCCGGCAGGGGCCCCTGAAGCTTTCTTT
NA NA TRBJ2-1 TRBV6-5 CASSPRQKSYNEQFF TGTGCCAGCAGTCCTCGACAGAAATCCTACAATGAGCAGTTCTTC
NA NA TRBJ1-1 TRBV6-1 CASSEVRGTEAFF TGTGCCAGCAGTGAAGTCCGGGGGACTGAAGCTTTCTTT
TRBD1 NA TRBJ1-1 TRBV4-2 CASSRPYTQGAEAFF TGTGCCAGCAGCCGCCCCTACACCCAGGGGGCTGAAGCTTTCTTT
NA NA TRBJ2-7 TRBV7-3 CASSASRDSYEQYF TGTGCCAGCAGCGCCAGCAGGGATTCCTACGAGCAGTACTTC